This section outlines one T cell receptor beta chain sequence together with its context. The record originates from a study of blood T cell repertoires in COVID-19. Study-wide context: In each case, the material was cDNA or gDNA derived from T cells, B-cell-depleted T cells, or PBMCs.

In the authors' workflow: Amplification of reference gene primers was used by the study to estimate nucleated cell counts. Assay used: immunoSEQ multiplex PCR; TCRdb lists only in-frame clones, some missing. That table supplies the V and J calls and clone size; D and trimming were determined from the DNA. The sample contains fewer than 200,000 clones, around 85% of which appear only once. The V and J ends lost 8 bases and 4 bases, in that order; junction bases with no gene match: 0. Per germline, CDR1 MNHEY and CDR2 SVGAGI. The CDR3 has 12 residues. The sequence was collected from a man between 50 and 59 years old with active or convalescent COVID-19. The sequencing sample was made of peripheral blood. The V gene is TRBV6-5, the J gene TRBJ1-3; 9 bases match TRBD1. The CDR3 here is CASGTGGNTIYF. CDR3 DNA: TGTGCCAGCGGGACAGGGGGAAACACCATATATTTT.